This TCR beta chain is from a study of T cell responses to AZD1222 COVID-19 vaccine. Findings and caveats of the study: None of the repertoires were sampled until the peak T cell response had passed. Two doses of AZD1222 preceded a rise in Spike-specific TCR breadth and depth. Unmutated variant regions are reportedly the target of nearly half of TCRs that are spike-specific. Only five to seven AZD1222 recipients were seropositive at baseline.

The length of the CDR3 is 15 residues. Germline CDR1 is MNHNS and CDR2 is SASEGT. Trimming removed 2 bases from V and 1 base from J, with 11 bases in between. The table came from immunoSEQ multiplex PCR; TCRdb's copy has only in-frame clones and leaves some out. Among about 75,000 clones listed, around 88% were seen once. Points on this clone: As yet, its antigen is unknown.

J is TRBJ1-1 and V is TRBV6-1; a possible D gene is TRBD1 (6 bases). This TCR derives from an adult who received the MenACWY meningococcal vaccine as a control. Specimen: peripheral blood, collected 28 days after the second dose of the MenACWY control vaccine. CDR3: CASSEWAGENTEAFF. The CDR3 nucleotides are TGTGCCAGCAGTGAATGGGCAGGGGAGAACACTGAAGCTTTCTTT.